This is a list of T cell receptor beta chains from one sample in a study of cytomegalovirus exposure and HLA in healthy donors. Profiling relied on immunoSEQ multiplex PCR, and the TCRdb table lists in-frame clones only, not all of them. The sample carries over 85,000 clones, under 85% recorded once. Material: PBMCs. Receptors were obtained from a man aged 25-45 years in good health and CMV-seropositive. The CDR3 runs from the conserved cysteine through the conserved F or W. Fields, in order: V gene, J gene, clone size, D gene, CDR3 protein, CDR3 DNA. A D gene is named only where the DNA matches it firmly. Only some rows state a clone size, as once, few, many or a class for expanded clones.

TRBV2	TRBJ1-3	NA	NA	CASRPTYLFNTIYF	TGTGCCAGCAGGCCCACCTACCTCTTTAACACCATATATTTT
TRBV9	TRBJ2-3	few	TRBD2	CASSVDPSGGTDTQYF	TGTGCCAGCAGCGTAGACCCTAGCGGGGGCACAGATACGCAGTATTTT
TRBV6-4	TRBJ2-7	once	TRBD2	CASSKRGGNYEQYF	TGTGCCAGCAGTAAGCGGGGGGGCAACTACGAGCAGTACTTC
TRBV7-3	TRBJ1-2	few	NA	CASSSETGSSTF	TGTGCCAGCAGCTCGGAAACAGGTTCATCCACCTTC
TRBV11-2	TRBJ2-3	NA	TRBD2	CASTLAGGTDTQYF	TGTGCCAGCACCCTAGCGGGGGGCACAGATACGCAGTATTTT
TRBV5-1	TRBJ2-2	NA	NA	CASSTDSQTGELFF	TGCGCCAGCAGCACGGACAGTCAAACCGGGGAGCTGTTTTTT
TRBV29-1	TRBJ1-1	few	TRBD1	CSVGDSNTEAFF	TGCAGCGTTGGGGACAGCAACACTGAAGCTTTCTTT
TRBV6-6	TRBJ1-6	NA	NA	CASSYTAGESPLHF	TGTGCCAGCAGTTACACGGCAGGGGAATCACCCCTCCACTTT
TRBV11-2	TRBJ2-7	few	NA	CASSATGYEQYF	TGTGCCAGCAGCGCTACGGGGTACGAGCAGTACTTC
TRBV29-1	TRBJ2-3	NA	NA	CSVEGGGRTDTQYF	TGCAGCGTTGAGGGCGGGGGCCGCACAGATACGCAGTATTTT
TRBV30	TRBJ2-7	NA	NA	CAWSVKQGYEQYF	TGTGCCTGGAGTGTTAAACAGGGCTACGAGCAGTACTTC
TRBV18	TRBJ2-5	NA	TRBD2	CASSSTSGGPLTQYF	TGTGCCAGCTCATCAACTAGCGGGGGTCCCCTGACCCAGTACTTC
TRBV25-1	TRBJ1-5	NA	NA	CASSEGGGGSNQPQHF	TGTGCCAGCAGTGAAGGGGGAGGGGGTAGCAATCAGCCCCAGCATTTT
TRBV10-3	TRBJ1-4	few	NA	CAISEGGTEKLFF	TGTGCCATCAGTGAGGGGGGGACGGAAAAACTGTTTTTT
TRBV7-2	TRBJ1-2	NA	TRBD1	CASRASGQGTYGYTF	TGTGCCAGCAGGGCCTCGGGACAGGGGACGTATGGCTACACCTTC
TRBV15	TRBJ2-2	NA	TRBD2	CATSREFSGGFTGELFF	TGTGCCACCAGCAGAGAATTTAGCGGGGGGTTTACCGGGGAGCTGTTTTTT
TRBV27	TRBJ1-2	NA	NA	CASSLTTVGANYGYTF	TGTGCCAGCAGTCTGACCACTGTAGGAGCTAACTATGGCTACACCTTC
TRBV6-4	TRBJ1-6	NA	TRBD1	CASRSDRDVNNSPLHF	TGTGCCAGCAGATCGGACAGGGATGTCAATAATTCACCCCTCCACTTT
TRBV5-1	TRBJ2-3	once	NA	CASSLEGSGTDTQYF	TGCGCCAGCAGCTTGGAGGGTAGCGGCACAGATACGCAGTATTTT
TRBV5-1	TRBJ2-1	NA	TRBD2	CASSSGGANNEQFF	TGCGCCAGCAGCTCGGGGGGGGCCAACAATGAGCAGTTCTTC
TRBV29-1	TRBJ2-7	NA	TRBD1	CSGRQGDSYEQYF	TGCAGCGGGAGACAGGGAGACTCCTACGAGCAGTACTTC
TRBV7-9	TRBJ1-1	NA	NA	CASSFGENTEAFF	TGTGCCAGCAGCTTCGGGGAGAACACTGAAGCTTTCTTT
TRBV6-5	TRBJ2-5	NA	TRBD1	CASRHTGAQETQYF	TGTGCCAGCAGACATACAGGGGCCCAAGAGACCCAGTACTTC
TRBV27	TRBJ1-2	NA	TRBD1	CARIDREDGYTF	TGTGCCAGGATTGACAGGGAAGATGGCTACACCTTC
TRBV5-1	TRBJ2-7	few	NA	CASSFLGGKYEQYF	TGCGCCAGCAGCTTCTTGGGGGGTAAATACGAGCAGTACTTC
TRBV7-9	TRBJ2-3	NA	TRBD2	CASSLSGGEDFGTQYF	TGTGCCAGCAGCTTAAGCGGGGGGGAAGACTTTGGTACGCAGTATTTT
TRBV29-1	TRBJ2-3	NA	TRBD1	CSVWDSKVSDTQYF	TGCAGCGTTTGGGACAGTAAAGTGTCAGATACGCAGTATTTT
TRBV19	TRBJ1-5	NA	NA	CASSLRAQPQHF	TGTGCCAGTAGTTTGAGGGCTCAGCCCCAGCATTTT
TRBV11-2	TRBJ1-5	NA	TRBD1	CASSLGQGGVEPQHF	TGTGCCAGCAGCTTAGGACAGGGCGGTGTGGAGCCCCAGCATTTT
TRBV11-2	TRBJ1-6	NA	NA	CASSQTGQVNSPLHF	TGTGCCAGCAGCCAAACCGGACAAGTCAATTCACCCCTCCACTTT
TRBV9	TRBJ2-7	NA	TRBD1	CASTNILTWWDRGSPYEQYF	TGTGCCAGCACGAACATCTTGACCTGGTGGGACAGGGGGTCCCCCTACGAGCAGTACTTC
TRBV5-6	TRBJ1-5	NA	TRBD1	CASSWGQGNQPQHF	TGTGCCAGCAGCTGGGGACAGGGCAATCAGCCCCAGCATTTT
TRBV19	TRBJ1-5	NA	TRBD1	CASSFRDRGNQPQHF	TGTGCCAGTAGTTTCCGGGACAGGGGTAATCAGCCCCAGCATTTT
TRBV21-1	TRBJ1-2	NA	NA	CASSPGGQGPSNYGYTF	TGTGCCAGCAGCCCGGGGGGACAGGGCCCTTCTAACTATGGCTACACCTTC
TRBV4-2	TRBJ1-2	NA	TRBD1	CASSQDHGQANYGYTF	TGTGCCAGCAGCCAGGACCACGGACAGGCGAACTATGGCTACACCTTC
TRBV19	TRBJ2-2	NA	NA	CASSNLAEPNTGELFF	TGTGCCAGTAGTAATTTAGCGGAACCGAACACCGGGGAGCTGTTTTTT
TRBV4-1	TRBJ2-5	NA	NA	CASSDQPASEETQYF	TGCGCCAGCAGCGATCAACCGGCTAGCGAAGAGACCCAGTACTTC
TRBV9	TRBJ2-2	NA	NA	CASSERVVGNTGELFF	TGTGCCAGCAGCGAGCGGGTTGTGGGGAACACCGGGGAGCTGTTTTTT
TRBV10-1	TRBJ2-2	NA	NA	CASRQILDTGELFF	TGCGCCAGCAGACAAATATTGGACACCGGGGAGCTGTTTTTT
TRBV30	TRBJ1-6	NA	TRBD1	CAWSAGTADNSPLHF	TGTGCCTGGAGTGCGGGGACAGCTGATAATTCACCCCTCCACTTT
TRBV6-1	TRBJ1-3	NA	TRBD1	CASSERGQRNTIYF	TGTGCCAGCAGTGAACGGGGACAGCGAAACACCATATATTTT
TRBV7-9	TRBJ1-1	NA	TRBD1	CASRRDSGQGSGTEAFF	TGTGCCAGCAGACGAGACTCGGGACAGGGGAGCGGCACTGAAGCTTTCTTT
TRBV9	TRBJ1-2	NA	NA	CASSGLRNGYTF	TGTGCCAGCAGCGGCCTGCGGAATGGCTACACCTTC
TRBV6-8	TRBJ1-4	NA	NA	CASSYSGTATNEKLFF	TGTGCCAGCAGTTACTCTGGTACAGCAACTAATGAAAAACTGTTTTTT
TRBV13	TRBJ1-2	NA	TRBD1	CASSSPGGVDYGYTF	TGTGCCAGCAGCTCCCCAGGGGGCGTTGACTATGGCTACACCTTC
TRBV5-1	TRBJ2-5	NA	TRBD1	CASSFPGTGIETQYF	TGCGCCAGCAGCTTCCCCGGGACAGGGATTGAGACCCAGTACTTC
TRBV2	TRBJ2-3	NA	NA	CASRRTTSTDTQYF	TGTGCCAGCAGGAGGACAACTAGCACAGATACGCAGTATTTT
TRBV10-3	TRBJ1-2	NA	TRBD1	CAISGDSKGGYTF	TGTGCCATCAGCGGGGACAGTAAGGGGGGCTACACCTTC
TRBV7-3	TRBJ2-5	NA	TRBD1	CASSLKGARETQYF	TGTGCCAGCAGCTTAAAGGGGGCCCGAGAGACCCAGTACTTC
TRBV19	TRBJ1-2	NA	TRBD1	CASSPDRADGYTF	TGTGCCAGTAGTCCCGACAGGGCGGATGGCTACACCTTC
TRBV6-1	TRBJ1-5	few	TRBD1	CATKQGSSNQPQHF	TGTGCCACCAAACAGGGGTCTAGCAATCAGCCCCAGCATTTT